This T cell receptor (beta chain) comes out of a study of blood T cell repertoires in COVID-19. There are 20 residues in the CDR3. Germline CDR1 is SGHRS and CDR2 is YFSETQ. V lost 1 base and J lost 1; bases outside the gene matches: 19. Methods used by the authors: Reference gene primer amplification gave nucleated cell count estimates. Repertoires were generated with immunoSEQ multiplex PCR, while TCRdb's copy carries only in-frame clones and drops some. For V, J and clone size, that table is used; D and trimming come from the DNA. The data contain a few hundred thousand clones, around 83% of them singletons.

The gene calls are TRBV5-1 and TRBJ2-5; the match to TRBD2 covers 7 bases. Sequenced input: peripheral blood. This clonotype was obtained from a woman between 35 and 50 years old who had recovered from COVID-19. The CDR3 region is CASSLRLAVLNDGFQETQYF. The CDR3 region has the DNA TGCGCCAGCAGCTTGCGGCTAGCGGTGCTAAACGACGGGTTCCAAGAGACCCAGTACTTC.